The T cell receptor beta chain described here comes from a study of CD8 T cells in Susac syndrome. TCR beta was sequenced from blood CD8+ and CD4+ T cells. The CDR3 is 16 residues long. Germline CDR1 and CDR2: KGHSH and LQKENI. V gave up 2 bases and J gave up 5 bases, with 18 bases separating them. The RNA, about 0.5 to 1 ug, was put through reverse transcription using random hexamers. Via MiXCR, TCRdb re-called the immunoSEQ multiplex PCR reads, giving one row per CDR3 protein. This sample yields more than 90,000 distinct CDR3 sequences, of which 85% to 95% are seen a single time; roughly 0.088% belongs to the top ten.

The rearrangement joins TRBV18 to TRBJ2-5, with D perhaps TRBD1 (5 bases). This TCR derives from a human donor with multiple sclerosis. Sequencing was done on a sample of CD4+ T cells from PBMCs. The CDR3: CASSPNVIGNRETQYF. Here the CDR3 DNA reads TGTGCCAGCTCACCAAATGTGATCGGCAACAGGGAGACCCAGTACTTC.